The T cell receptor (beta chain) under discussion was sequenced for a study of identifying expanded T cells in peripheral blood. Notes on the study in general: Across healthy donors, higher total template counts meant significantly greater roughly 2-week count variance. Differentially abundant clones: roughly 1.3 between replicates, approximately 16 at two to three weeks, less than 20 at four.

Per the germline V gene, CDR1 is SGHRS and CDR2 is YFSETQ. The CDR3 runs to 16 residues. V was clipped by 4 bases and J by 4 bases, with 18 bases between them. TCRdb keeps only in-frame clones here, not all; method: immunoSEQ multiplex PCR. The sample has about 97,000 clones, roughly 87% seen once. No infections or other immune events were documented during collection. On this clone: Antigen specificity is unknown.

The TCR was taken from a person aged 18 to 75 in good health. The material sequenced was blood. V and J are TRBV5-1 and TRBJ1-3; D remains unclear. CDR3 nucleotides: TGCGCCAGCAGCCCTCAACACGGAGCGAGAGGAAACACCATATATTTT. Its translation: CASSPQHGARGNTIYF.